This section outlines one T cell receptor beta chain sequence together with its context. V was pared by 4 bases and J by 7 bases, with 8 bases of the junction left unmatched. The CDR3 sequence is 15 residues long. The germline CDR1 and CDR2 sequences are MNHEY and SVGAGI. This sample was included in a study of lymphopenia after photon versus proton radiotherapy. Measured with immunoSEQ multiplex PCR; TCRdb has only the in-frame clones, and not every one. The table lists approximately 35,000 clones, roughly nine tenths of them singletons, with 5.5% to 7.5% in the top ten. The sample consisted of peripheral blood, taken from a patient treated with photon-based radiotherapy. This chain connects TRBV6-5 to TRBJ1-4; 8 bases map to TRBD1. This receptor was obtained from a woman aged 50 to 60 with pancreatic cancer. This CDR3 is CASSSGDRGGEKLFF. CDR3 bases: TGTGCCAGCAGTTCCGGTGACAGGGGTGGTGAAAAACTGTTTTTT.